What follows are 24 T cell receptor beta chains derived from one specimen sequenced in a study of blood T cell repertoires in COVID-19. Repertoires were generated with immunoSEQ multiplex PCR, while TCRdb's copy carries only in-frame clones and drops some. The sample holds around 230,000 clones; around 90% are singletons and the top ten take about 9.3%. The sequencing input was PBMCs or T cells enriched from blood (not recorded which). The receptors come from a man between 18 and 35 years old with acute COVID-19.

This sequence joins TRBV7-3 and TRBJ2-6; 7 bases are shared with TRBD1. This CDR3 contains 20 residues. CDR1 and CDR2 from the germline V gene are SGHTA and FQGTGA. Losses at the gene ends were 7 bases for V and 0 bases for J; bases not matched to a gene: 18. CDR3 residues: CASIHPRDSDYPSGANVLTF. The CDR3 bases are TGTGCCAGCATCCACCCTAGGGACAGCGACTATCCCTCTGGGGCCAACGTCCTGACTTTC.

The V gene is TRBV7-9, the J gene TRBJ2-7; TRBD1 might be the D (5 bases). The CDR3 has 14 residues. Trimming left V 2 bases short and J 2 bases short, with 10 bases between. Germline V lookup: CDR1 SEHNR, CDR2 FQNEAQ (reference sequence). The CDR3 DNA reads TGTGCCAGCAGCTTATCGGGCAGGGCCTACGAGCAGTACTTC. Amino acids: CASSLSGRAYEQYF.

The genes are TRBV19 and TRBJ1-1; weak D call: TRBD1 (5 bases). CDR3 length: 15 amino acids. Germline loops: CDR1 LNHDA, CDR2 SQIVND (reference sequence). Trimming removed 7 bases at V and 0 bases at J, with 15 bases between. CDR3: CASTPRDSLNTEAFF. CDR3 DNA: TGTGCCAGTACACCTAGAGACAGCCTGAACACTGAAGCTTTCTTT.

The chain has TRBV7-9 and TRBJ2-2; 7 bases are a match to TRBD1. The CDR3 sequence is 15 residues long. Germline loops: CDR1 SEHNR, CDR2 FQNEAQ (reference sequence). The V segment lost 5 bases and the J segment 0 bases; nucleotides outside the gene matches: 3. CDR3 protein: CASSTGTANTGELFF. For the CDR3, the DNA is TGTGCCAGCAGCACCGGGACAGCGAACACCGGGGAGCTGTTTTTT.

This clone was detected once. DNA of the CDR3: TGTGCCAGCAGTGAAGGTTTTGGGACAGCCTATGGCTACACCTTC. Its translation: CASSEGFGTAYGYTF. The chain employs TRBV2 and TRBJ1-2, with 7 bases identical to TRBD1. Germline V gene lookup returns CDR1 SNHLY and CDR2 FYNNEI. This CDR3 spans 15 amino acids. V gave up 1 base and J gave up 4 bases; unmatched junction bases: 6.

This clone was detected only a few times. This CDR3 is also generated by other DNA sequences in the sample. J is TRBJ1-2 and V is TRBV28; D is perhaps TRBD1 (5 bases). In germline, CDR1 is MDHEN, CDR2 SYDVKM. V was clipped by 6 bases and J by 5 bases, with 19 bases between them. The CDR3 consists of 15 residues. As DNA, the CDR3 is TGTGCCAGCAGGTCCCGGGGGGAGGGAGTTTATGGCTACACCTTC. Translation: CASRSRGEGVYGYTF.

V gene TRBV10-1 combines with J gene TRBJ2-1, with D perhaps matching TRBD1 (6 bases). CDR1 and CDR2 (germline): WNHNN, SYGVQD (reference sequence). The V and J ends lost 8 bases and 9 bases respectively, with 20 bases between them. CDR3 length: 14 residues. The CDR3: CASAETGKESEQFF. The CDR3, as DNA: TGCGCCAGCGCTGAAACAGGGAAAGAAAGTGAGCAGTTCTTC.

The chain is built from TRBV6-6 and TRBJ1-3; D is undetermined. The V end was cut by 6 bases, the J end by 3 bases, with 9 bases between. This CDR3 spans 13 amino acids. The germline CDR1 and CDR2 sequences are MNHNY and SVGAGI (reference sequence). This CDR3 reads CASRTGNGNTIYF. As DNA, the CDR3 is TGTGCCAGCAGGACCGGGAATGGAAACACCATATATTTT.

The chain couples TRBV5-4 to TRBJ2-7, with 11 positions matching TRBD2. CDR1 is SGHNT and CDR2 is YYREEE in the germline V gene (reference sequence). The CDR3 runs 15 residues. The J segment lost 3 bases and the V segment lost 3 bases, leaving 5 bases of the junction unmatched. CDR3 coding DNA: TGTGCCAGCAGCTGGGGGACTAGCGGAAACTACGAGCAGTACTTC. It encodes CASSWGTSGNYEQYF. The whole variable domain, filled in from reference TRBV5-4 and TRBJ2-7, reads ETGVTQSPTHLIKTRGQQVTLRCSSQSGHNTVSWYQQALGQGPQFIFQYYREEENGRGNFPPRFSGLQFPNYSSELNVNALELDDSALYLCASSWGTSGNYEQYFGPGTRLTVT.

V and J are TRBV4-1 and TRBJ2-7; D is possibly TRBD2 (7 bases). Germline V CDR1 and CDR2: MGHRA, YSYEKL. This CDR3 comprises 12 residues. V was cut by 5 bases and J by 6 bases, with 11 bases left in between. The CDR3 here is CASSWGGGEQYF. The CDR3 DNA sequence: TGCGCCAGCAGCTGGGGAGGGGGCGAGCAGTACTTC.

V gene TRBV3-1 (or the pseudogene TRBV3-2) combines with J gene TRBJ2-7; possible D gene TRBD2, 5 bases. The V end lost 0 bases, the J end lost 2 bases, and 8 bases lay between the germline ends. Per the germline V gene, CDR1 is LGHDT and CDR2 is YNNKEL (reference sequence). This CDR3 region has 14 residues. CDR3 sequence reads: CASSQDLGTYEQYF. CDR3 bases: TGTGCCAGCAGCCAAGACCTCGGGACCTACGAGCAGTACTTC.

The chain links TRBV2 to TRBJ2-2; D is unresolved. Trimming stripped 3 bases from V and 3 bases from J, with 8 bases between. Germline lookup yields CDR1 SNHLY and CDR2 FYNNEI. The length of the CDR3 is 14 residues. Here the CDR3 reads CASSDEPDTGELFF. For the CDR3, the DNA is TGTGCCAGCAGTGATGAACCAGACACCGGGGAGCTGTTTTTT. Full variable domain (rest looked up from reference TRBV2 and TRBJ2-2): EPEVTQTPSHQVTQMGQEVILRCVPISNHLYFYWYRQILGQKVEFLVSFYNNEISEKSEIFDDQFSVERPDGSNFTLKIRSTKLEDSAMYFCASSDEPDTGELFFGEGSRLTVL.

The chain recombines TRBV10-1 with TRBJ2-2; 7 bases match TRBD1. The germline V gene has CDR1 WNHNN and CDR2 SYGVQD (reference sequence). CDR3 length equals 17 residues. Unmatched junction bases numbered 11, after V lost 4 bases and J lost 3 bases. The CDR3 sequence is CASSARPGTEDTGELFF. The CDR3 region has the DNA TGCGCCAGCAGTGCCAGACCCGGGACAGAGGACACCGGGGAGCTGTTTTTT.

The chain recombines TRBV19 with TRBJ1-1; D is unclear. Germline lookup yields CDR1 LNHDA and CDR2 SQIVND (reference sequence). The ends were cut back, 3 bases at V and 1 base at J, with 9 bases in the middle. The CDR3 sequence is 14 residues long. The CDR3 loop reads CASSMRPGNTEAFF. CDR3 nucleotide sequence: TGTGCCAGTAGTATGAGACCGGGGAACACTGAAGCTTTCTTT.

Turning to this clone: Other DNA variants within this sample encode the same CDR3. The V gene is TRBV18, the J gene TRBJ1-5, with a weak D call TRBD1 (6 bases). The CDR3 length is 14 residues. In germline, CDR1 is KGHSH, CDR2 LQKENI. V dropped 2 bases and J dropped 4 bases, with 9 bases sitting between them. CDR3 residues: CASSPEGGNQPQHF. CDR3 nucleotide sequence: TGTGCCAGCTCACCAGAGGGGGGGAATCAGCCCCAGCATTTT.

The CDR3 loop is CASSHSGSIQYEQFF. The CDR3 DNA reads TGCGCCAGCAGCCACAGCGGGAGCATCCAATATGAGCAGTTCTTC. The chain is built from TRBV4-1 and TRBJ2-1; the match to TRBD2 covers 8 bases. The CDR3 is made up of 15 amino acids. V lost 3 bases and J lost 8; bases outside the gene matches: 9. Germline V gives CDR1 MGHRA, CDR2 YSYEKL.

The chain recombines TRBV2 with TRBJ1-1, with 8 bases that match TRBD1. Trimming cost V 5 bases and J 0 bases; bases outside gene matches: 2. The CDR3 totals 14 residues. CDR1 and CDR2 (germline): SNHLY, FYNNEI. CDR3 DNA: TGTGCCAGCAGTACGACAGGGGTGAACACTGAAGCTTTCTTT. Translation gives CASSTTGVNTEAFF.

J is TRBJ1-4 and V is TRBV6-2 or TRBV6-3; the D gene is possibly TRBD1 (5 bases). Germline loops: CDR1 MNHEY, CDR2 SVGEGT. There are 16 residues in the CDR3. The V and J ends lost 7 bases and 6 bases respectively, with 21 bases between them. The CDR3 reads CASNPTGRGGHEKLFF. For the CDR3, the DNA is TGTGCCAGCAACCCAACGGGAAGGGGAGGGCATGAAAAACTGTTTTTT.

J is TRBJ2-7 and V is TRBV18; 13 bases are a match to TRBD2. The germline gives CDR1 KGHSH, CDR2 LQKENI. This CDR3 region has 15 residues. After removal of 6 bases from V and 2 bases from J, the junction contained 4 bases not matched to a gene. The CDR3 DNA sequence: TGTGCCAGCTCGCCTGGGACTAGCGGGGCCTACGAGCAGTACTTC. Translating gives CASSPGTSGAYEQYF.

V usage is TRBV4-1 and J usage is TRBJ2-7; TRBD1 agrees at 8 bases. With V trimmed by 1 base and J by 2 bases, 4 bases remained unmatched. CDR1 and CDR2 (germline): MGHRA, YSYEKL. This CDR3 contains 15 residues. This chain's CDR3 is CASSQGQGSPYEQYF. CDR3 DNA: TGCGCCAGCAGCCAAGGACAGGGGAGCCCCTACGAGCAGTACTTC.

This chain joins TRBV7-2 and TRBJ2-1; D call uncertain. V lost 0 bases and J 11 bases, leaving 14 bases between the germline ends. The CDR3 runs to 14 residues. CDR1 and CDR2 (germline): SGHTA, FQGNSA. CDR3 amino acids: CASSLAPNSYKQFF. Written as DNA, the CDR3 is TGTGCCAGCAGCTTAGCACCGAATAGCTATAAGCAGTTCTTC. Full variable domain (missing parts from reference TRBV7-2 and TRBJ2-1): GAGVSQSPSNKVTEKGKDVELRCDPISGHTALYWYRQSLGQGLEFLIYFQGNSAPDKSGLPSDRFSAERTGGSVSTLTIQRTQQEDSAVYLCASSLAPNSYKQFFGPGTRLTVL.

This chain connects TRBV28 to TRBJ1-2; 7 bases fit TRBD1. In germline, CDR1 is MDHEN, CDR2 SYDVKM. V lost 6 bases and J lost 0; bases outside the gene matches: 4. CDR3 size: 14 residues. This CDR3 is CASRQGVSNYGYTF. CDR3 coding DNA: TGTGCCAGCAGGCAGGGGGTGTCTAACTATGGCTACACCTTC.

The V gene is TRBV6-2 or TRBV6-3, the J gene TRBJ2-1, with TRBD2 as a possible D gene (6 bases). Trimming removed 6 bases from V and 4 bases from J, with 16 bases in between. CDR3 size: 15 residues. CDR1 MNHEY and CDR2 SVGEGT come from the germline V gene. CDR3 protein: CASSNTRDFYNEQFF. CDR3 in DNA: TGTGCCAGCAGCAACACTCGGGACTTTTACAATGAGCAGTTCTTC.

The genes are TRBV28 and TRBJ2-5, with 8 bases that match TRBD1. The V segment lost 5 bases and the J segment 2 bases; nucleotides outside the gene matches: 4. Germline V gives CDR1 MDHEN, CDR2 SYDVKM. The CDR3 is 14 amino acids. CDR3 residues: CASSQTGVQETQYF. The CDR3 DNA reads TGTGCCAGCAGTCAGACAGGGGTTCAAGAGACCCAGTACTTC.